Detailed here is one T cell receptor (beta chain). The antigen remains undetermined. The V and J ends lost 5 bases and 11 bases respectively, with 13 bases between them. The CDR3 loop spans 11 amino acids. Germline V gene lookup returns CDR1 SGHAT and CDR2 FQNNGV. The data were taken from a study of shared clonotypes between healthy human individuals. Study-wide results and caveats: Of the naive CD4 clonotypes, roughly 5.5% were shared across a few donors.

Genomic DNA per cell subset filled all wells of several immunoSEQ plates. TCRdb's table, derived via immunoSEQ multiplex PCR, lists solely in-frame clones and lacks some. The data hold roughly 500,000 clones, with 90% to 96% observed a single time. Donors were healthy HIV-negative adults without recently reported acute infections or vaccinations. CD45RA-negative memory and CD45RA+ naive subsets were split from the CD4+ cells. The chain is built from TRBV11-2 and TRBJ2-7; TRBD2 might be the D (5 bases). Sequencing used naive CD4+ T cells sorted from blood. The subset here: CD45RA+ positively selected. The source is a woman younger than 45 in good health. Here the CDR3 DNA reads TGTGCCAGCAGCGACTACATGGAGGAGTACTTC. This encodes CASSDYMEEYF.